This TCR beta chain was sequenced during a study of monozygotic twins with cystic fibrosis. Notes on the study in general: Age, concordance and disease severity did not associate with shared CDR3 numbers.

This clone was found once. Its specificity is unknown. V lost 1 base, J lost 5 bases, and 15 bases lay in between. This CDR3 has 16 amino acids. Germline CDR1 reads SGHNT; CDR2 reads YYREEE (reference sequence). Measured with immunoSEQ multiplex PCR; TCRdb has only the in-frame clones, and not every one. The sample yields about 29,000 clones, 85% seen once. The receptor was derived from a girl aged 2 to 10 with cystic fibrosis. The chain combines TRBV5-4 with TRBJ2-2; TRBD2 is a possible D gene (6 bases). Specimen: blood. The DNA of the CDR3 is TGTGCCAGCAGCTTGATTGGGGGGAGGCGGACCGGGGAGCTGTTTTTT. Amino acids: CASSLIGGRRTGELFF.